The rows below give T cell receptor beta chains drawn from one sample of a study of OX40 agonist ivuxolimab in advanced cancers. The repertoire was sequenced with immunoSEQ multiplex PCR; TCRdb's copy has only in-frame clones and lacks some. The sample carries 98,000 or so clones, 70% to 90% recorded once. The sample consisted of CD4+ or CD8+ T cells sorted from blood, taken in a trial of the OX40 agonist ivuxolimab. The receptors come from an adult with an advanced solid tumor such as melanoma, head and neck, liver or kidney cancer. The CDR3 runs from the conserved cysteine through the conserved F or W. D genes are given only for firm matches. The size entry is marked missing in some rows and otherwise reads once, few, many or a size class.

v_gene: TRBV6-1; d_gene: NA; j_gene: TRBJ1-1; abundance: few; CDR3nt: TGTGCCAGCAGTGCTCAGGAGATGTACACTGAAGCTTTCTTT; CDR3aa: CASSAQEMYTEAFF
v_gene: TRBV6-6; d_gene: NA; j_gene: TRBJ1-1; abundance: once; CDR3nt: TGTGCCAGCAGTCTTCTGTCGGGGAACACTGAAGCTTTCTTT; CDR3aa: CASSLLSGNTEAFF
v_gene: TRBV5-1; d_gene: NA; j_gene: TRBJ1-4; abundance: NA; CDR3nt: TGCGCCAGCAGTAGGGGGGATGTTAATGAAAAACTGTTTTTT; CDR3aa: CASSRGDVNEKLFF
v_gene: TRBV4-2; d_gene: NA; j_gene: TRBJ2-3; abundance: NA; CDR3nt: TGTGCCAGCAGCCATAAGATGCCGGGAGAAGGCACAGATACGCAGTATTTT; CDR3aa: CASSHKMPGEGTDTQYF
v_gene: TRBV7-9; d_gene: NA; j_gene: TRBJ1-3; abundance: NA; CDR3nt: TGTGCCAGCAGCTTCCGGATATCCCTCTCTATGAGGGGAAACACCATATATTTT; CDR3aa: CASSFRISLSMRGNTIYF
v_gene: TRBV6-5; d_gene: NA; j_gene: TRBJ2-6; abundance: NA; CDR3nt: TGTGCCAGCAGTTACGGCTCTGGGGCCAACGTCCTGACTTTC; CDR3aa: CASSYGSGANVLTF
v_gene: TRBV15; d_gene: TRBD2; j_gene: TRBJ2-3; abundance: NA; CDR3nt: TGTGCCACCAGCAGGGGGGTCGTAGCGGGAGGGACATATACGCAGTATTTT; CDR3aa: CATSRGVVAGGTYTQYF
v_gene: TRBV30; d_gene: NA; j_gene: TRBJ2-6; abundance: NA; CDR3nt: TGTGCCTGGACCTTGGCGGGGGCCAACGTCCTGACTTTC; CDR3aa: CAWTLAGANVLTF
v_gene: TRBV10-1; d_gene: NA; j_gene: TRBJ2-2; abundance: NA; CDR3nt: TGCGCCAGCAGGCCAGCGCCCAACACCGGGGAGCTGTTTTTT; CDR3aa: CASRPAPNTGELFF
v_gene: TRBV5-1; d_gene: NA; j_gene: TRBJ1-4; abundance: NA; CDR3nt: TGCGCCAGCAGCTTGTTTGCGGGGCCGGGAACAAATGAAAAACTGTTTTTT; CDR3aa: CASSLFAGPGTNEKLFF
v_gene: TRBV18; d_gene: NA; j_gene: TRBJ2-4; abundance: once; CDR3nt: TGTGCCAGCTCAGAATCAGCCAAAAACATTCAGTACTTC; CDR3aa: CASSESAKNIQYF
v_gene: TRBV6-1; d_gene: NA; j_gene: TRBJ1-6; abundance: NA; CDR3nt: TGTGCCAGCAGTGTTGGTCGGTTTGGCTCCTATAATTCACCCCTCCACTTT; CDR3aa: CASSVGRFGSYNSPLHF
v_gene: TRBV5-4; d_gene: TRBD2; j_gene: TRBJ2-7; abundance: NA; CDR3nt: TGTGCCAGCAGCCTCTCTTCGGGACTAGCAGAGCAGTACTTC; CDR3aa: CASSLSSGLAEQYF
v_gene: TRBV6-1; d_gene: NA; j_gene: TRBJ1-1; abundance: NA; CDR3nt: TGTGCCAGCAGCGGCGGCAGGGCCCAGAACCCTGAAGCTTTCTTT; CDR3aa: CASSGGRAQNPEAFF
v_gene: TRBV30; d_gene: NA; j_gene: TRBJ2-1; abundance: NA; CDR3nt: TGTGCCTGGAGTGTACGGGGCAATGAGCAGTTCTTC; CDR3aa: CAWSVRGNEQFF
v_gene: TRBV5-4; d_gene: TRBD2; j_gene: TRBJ2-1; abundance: NA; CDR3nt: TGTGCCAGCAGCTTGGCAAGCGGGAGGTACAATGAGCAGTTCTTC; CDR3aa: CASSLASGRYNEQFF
v_gene: TRBV6-1; d_gene: TRBD1; j_gene: TRBJ2-2; abundance: NA; CDR3nt: TGTGCCGGTCAGGGGGCAAGCGGGGAGCTGTTTTTT; CDR3aa: CAGQGASGELFF
v_gene: TRBV27; d_gene: TRBD2; j_gene: TRBJ2-1; abundance: NA; CDR3nt: TGTGCCAGCAGTAGCGGGAGGTATGTCAATGAGCAGTTCTTC; CDR3aa: CASSSGRYVNEQFF
v_gene: TRBV5-8; d_gene: TRBD1; j_gene: TRBJ2-3; abundance: NA; CDR3nt: TGTGCCAGCAGCTCTGGGGGACAGGGAAGCACAGATACGCAGTATTTT; CDR3aa: CASSSGGQGSTDTQYF